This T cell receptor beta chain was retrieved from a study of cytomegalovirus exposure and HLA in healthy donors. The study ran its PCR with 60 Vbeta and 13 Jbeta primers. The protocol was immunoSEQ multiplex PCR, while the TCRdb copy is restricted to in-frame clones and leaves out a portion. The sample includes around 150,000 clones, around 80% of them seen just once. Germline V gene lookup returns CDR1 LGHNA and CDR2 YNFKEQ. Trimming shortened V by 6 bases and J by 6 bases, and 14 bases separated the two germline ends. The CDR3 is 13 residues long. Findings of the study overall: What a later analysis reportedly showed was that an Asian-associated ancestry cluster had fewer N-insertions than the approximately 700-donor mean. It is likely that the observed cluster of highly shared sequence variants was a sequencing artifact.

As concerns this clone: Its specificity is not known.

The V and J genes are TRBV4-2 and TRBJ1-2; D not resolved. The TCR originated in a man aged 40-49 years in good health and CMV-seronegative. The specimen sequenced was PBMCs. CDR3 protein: CASRTEGRNGYTF. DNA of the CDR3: TGTGCCAGCAGGACGGAGGGAAGGAATGGCTACACCTTC.